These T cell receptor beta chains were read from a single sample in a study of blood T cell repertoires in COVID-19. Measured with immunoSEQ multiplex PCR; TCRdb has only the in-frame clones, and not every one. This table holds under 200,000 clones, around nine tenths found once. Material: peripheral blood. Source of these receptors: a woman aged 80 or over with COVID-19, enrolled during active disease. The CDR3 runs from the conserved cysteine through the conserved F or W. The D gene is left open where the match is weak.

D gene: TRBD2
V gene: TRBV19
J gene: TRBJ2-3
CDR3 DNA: TGTGCCAGTAGTGTGACTGCGGGAGTAGGGACAGATACGCAGTATTTT
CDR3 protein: CASSVTAGVGTDTQYF

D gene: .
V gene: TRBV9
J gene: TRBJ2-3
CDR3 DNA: TGTGCCAGCAGCGTATCTACGACTAGCACAGATACGCAGTATTTT
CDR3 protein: CASSVSTTSTDTQYF

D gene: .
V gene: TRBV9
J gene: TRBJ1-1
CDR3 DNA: TGTGCCAGCAGCGTAGAGGACACCGACACTGAAGCTTTCTTT
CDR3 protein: CASSVEDTDTEAFF

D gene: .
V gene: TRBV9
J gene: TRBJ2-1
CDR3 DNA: TGTGCCAGCAGCCCCCGTCCAGGGGTGAATGAGCAGTTCTTC
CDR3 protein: CASSPRPGVNEQFF

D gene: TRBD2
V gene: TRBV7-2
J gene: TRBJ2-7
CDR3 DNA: TGTGCCAGCAGCTTAGGAGGTAGCGGGAATTACGAGCAGTACTTC
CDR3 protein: CASSLGGSGNYEQYF

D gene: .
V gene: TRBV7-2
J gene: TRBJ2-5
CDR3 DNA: TGTGCCAGCAGCTTTGGCGAGACCCAGTACTTC
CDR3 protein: CASSFGETQYF

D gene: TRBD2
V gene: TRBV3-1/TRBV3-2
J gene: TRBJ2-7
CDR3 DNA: TGTGCCAGCAGCCACGGCGGGAGCGAGCAGTACTTC
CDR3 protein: CASSHGGSEQYF

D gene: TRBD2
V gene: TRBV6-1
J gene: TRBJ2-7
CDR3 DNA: TGTGCCAGCAGTTATTCTAGCGGACCCTACGAGCAGTACTTC
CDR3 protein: CASSYSSGPYEQYF

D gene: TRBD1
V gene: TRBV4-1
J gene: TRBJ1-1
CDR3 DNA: TGCGCCAGCAGCCAATACGGGACAGGGGCATCGCTGGGGGGACCGAACACTGAAGCTTTCTTT
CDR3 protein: CASSQYGTGASLGGPNTEAFF

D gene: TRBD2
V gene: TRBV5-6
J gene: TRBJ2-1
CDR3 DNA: TGTGCCAGCAGCTTGATAGCGGGAACGTCCAATGAGCAGTTCTTC
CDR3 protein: CASSLIAGTSNEQFF

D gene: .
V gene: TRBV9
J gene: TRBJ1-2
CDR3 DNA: TGTGCCAGCAGCGCAAATAGCAACTATGGCTACACCTTC
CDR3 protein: CASSANSNYGYTF